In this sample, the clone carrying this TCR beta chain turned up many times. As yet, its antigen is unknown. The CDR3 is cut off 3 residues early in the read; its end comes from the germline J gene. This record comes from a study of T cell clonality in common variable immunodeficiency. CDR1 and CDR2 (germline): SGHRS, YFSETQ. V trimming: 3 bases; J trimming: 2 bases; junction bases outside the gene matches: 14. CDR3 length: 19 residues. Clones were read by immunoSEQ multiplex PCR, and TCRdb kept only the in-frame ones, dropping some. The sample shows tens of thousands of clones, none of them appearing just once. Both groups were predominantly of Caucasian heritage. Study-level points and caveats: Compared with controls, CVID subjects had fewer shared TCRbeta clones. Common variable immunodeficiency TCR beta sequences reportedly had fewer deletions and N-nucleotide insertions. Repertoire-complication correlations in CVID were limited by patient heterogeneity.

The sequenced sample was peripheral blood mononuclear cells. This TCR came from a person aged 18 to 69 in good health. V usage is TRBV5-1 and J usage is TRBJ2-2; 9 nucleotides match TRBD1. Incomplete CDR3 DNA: TGCGCCAGCAGCTCCCGCATTCAACCGGGACAGGGAAACACCGGGGAG. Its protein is CASSSRIQPGQGNTGE. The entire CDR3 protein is CASSSRIQPGQGNTGELFF.